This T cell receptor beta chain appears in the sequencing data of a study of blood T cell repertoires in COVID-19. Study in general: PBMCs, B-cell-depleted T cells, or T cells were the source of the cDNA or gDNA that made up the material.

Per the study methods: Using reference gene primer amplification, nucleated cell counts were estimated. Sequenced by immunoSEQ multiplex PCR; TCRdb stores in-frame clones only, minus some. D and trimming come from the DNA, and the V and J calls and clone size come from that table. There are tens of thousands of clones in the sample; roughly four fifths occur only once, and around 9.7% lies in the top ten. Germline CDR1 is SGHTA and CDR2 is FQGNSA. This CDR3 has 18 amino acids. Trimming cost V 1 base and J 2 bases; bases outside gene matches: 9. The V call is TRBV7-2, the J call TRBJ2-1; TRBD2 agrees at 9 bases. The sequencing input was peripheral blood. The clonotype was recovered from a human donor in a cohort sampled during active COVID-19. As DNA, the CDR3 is TGTGCCAGCAGCTTAGAATGGGCGGGAGGGCCTCCCTACAATGAGCAGTTCTTC. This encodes CASSLEWAGGPPYNEQFF.